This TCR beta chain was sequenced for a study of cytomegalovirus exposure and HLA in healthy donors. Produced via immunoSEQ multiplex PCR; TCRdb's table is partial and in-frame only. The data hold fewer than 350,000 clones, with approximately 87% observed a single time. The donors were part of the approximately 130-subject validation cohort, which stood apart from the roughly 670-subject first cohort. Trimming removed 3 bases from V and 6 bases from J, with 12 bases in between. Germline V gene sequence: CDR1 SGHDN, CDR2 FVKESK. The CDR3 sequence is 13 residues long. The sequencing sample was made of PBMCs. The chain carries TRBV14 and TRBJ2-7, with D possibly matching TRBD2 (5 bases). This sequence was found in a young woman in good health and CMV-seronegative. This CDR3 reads CASSQTGSLEQYF. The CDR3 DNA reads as TGTGCCAGCAGCCAGACGGGATCCCTCGAGCAGTACTTC.